Listed below are T cell receptor beta chains from one sample, sequenced in a study of CD8 T cells in ankylosing spondylitis. One entry per CDR3 protein, called by TCRdb with MiXCR from the 5' RACE reads. This table has 750,000 to 850,000 distinct CDR3 sequences, about 12% appearing once. The sample was blood, either unsorted or a sorted T cell fraction (not recorded which). The receptors stem from a male donor with ankylosing spondylitis. CDR3s include the opening cysteine and the closing phenylalanine or tryptophan. A D gene is named only where the DNA matches it firmly. A clone size is listed for some rows: how often the clone was seen (once, few, many), or a class if it is expanded.

size: .
D: .
J: TRBJ2-2
V: TRBV4-1
DNA: TGCGCCAGCAGCCAAGATCGTAGCAGGGCGAACACCGGGGAGCTGTTTTTT
CDR3: CASSQDRSRANTGELFF

size: .
D: .
J: TRBJ2-4
V: TRBV27
DNA: TGTGCCAGCAGTCCTACTCGGGGGGCGCAGGACATTCAGTACTTC
CDR3: CASSPTRGAQDIQYF

size: few
D: .
J: TRBJ2-7
V: TRBV6-2/TRBV6-3
DNA: TGTGCCAGCAGCAAGCCGGGACCCTACGAGCAGTACTTC
CDR3: CASSKPGPYEQYF

size: few
D: TRBD1
J: TRBJ1-5
V: TRBV6-1
DNA: TGTGCCAGCAGTCCGGACAGGGGATACGGTCAGCCCCAGCATTTT
CDR3: CASSPDRGYGQPQHF

size: .
D: TRBD1
J: TRBJ2-3
V: TRBV7-2
DNA: TGTGCCAGCAGCTTCTGGACAGGGTGGCCAGATACGCAGTATTTT
CDR3: CASSFWTGWPDTQYF

size: few
D: .
J: TRBJ2-3
V: TRBV5-1
DNA: TGCGCCAGCAGCTCGACCTCCCGCCCTCTCGATACGCAGTATTTT
CDR3: CASSSTSRPLDTQYF

size: .
D: TRBD1
J: TRBJ1-1
V: TRBV29-1
DNA: TGCAGCGGCGGACAGGGGACGAACACTGAAGCTTTCTTT
CDR3: CSGGQGTNTEAFF

size: .
D: .
J: TRBJ2-2
V: TRBV5-1
DNA: TGCGCCAGCAGAATGGTAGCGAGTACCGGGGAGCTGTTTTTT
CDR3: CASRMVASTGELFF

size: .
D: .
J: TRBJ2-3
V: TRBV5-1
DNA: TGCGCCAGCAGCTTGTCGTACAGTGTCGACCCTAGCACAGATACGCAGTATTTT
CDR3: CASSLSYSVDPSTDTQYF

size: .
D: TRBD1
J: TRBJ2-7
V: TRBV3-1
DNA: TGTGCCAGCAGCCAACTCCGGGACAGCTACGAGCAGTACTTC
CDR3: CASSQLRDSYEQYF

size: .
D: TRBD1
J: TRBJ2-1
V: TRBV20-1
DNA: TGCAGTGTTGGGGAACAGGGGACGTTCTTC
CDR3: CSVGEQGTFF

size: few
D: .
J: TRBJ2-1
V: TRBV9
DNA: TGTGCCAGCAGCCCCGACTCGAGGGACAATGAGCAGTTCTTC
CDR3: CASSPDSRDNEQFF

size: few
D: TRBD2
J: TRBJ2-1
V: TRBV20-1
DNA: TGCAGTGCTAGCGTAGCGGGAGGGCCCGATGAGCAGTTCTTC
CDR3: CSASVAGGPDEQFF

size: few
D: TRBD2
J: TRBJ2-3
V: TRBV6-4
DNA: TGTGCCAGCAGTGACCGATCTAGCGGCGAGGCCGATACGCAGTATTTT
CDR3: CASSDRSSGEADTQYF

size: few
D: .
J: TRBJ2-7
V: TRBV20-1
DNA: TGCAGTGCTAGTCGAGACCCCAGCTCCTACGAGCAGTACTTC
CDR3: CSASRDPSSYEQYF

size: few
D: .
J: TRBJ2-7
V: TRBV7-9
DNA: TGTGCCAGCAGCTTCCTACAGGGTCCCGAGCAGTACTTC
CDR3: CASSFLQGPEQYF

size: few
D: .
J: TRBJ2-3
V: TRBV7-9
DNA: TGTGCCAGCAGCTTGAACAGGCGAGGAACAGATACGCAGTATTTT
CDR3: CASSLNRRGTDTQYF

size: few
D: .
J: TRBJ2-5
V: TRBV7-2
DNA: TGTGCCAGCAGCTTCCGGGACTTCTCTGAGACCCAGTACTTC
CDR3: CASSFRDFSETQYF